Following are 8 T cell receptor beta chains from one sample sequenced in a study of regulatory T cells in long-lasting Graves disease. Time point given: newly diagnosed GD, antithyroid drugs for less than 3 months. The TCR library was made from RNA extracted from PBMCs. With iRepertoire HTBI primers and Arm-PCR of CDR3 regions, TCR beta libraries were built. TCRdb processed the multiplex PCR reads anew with MiXCR; each CDR3 protein has one entry. The table has a few hundred thousand distinct CDR3 sequences, roughly 15% seen once. The same data also went into a second study, on T cells in Graves' hyperthyroidism and ophthalmopathy.

The material was peripheral blood mononuclear cells (PBMCs), obtained at new diagnosis, from a patient treated with antithyroid drugs. The receptors were gathered from a woman in her forties or fifties with Graves disease.

The table lists this clonotype with a few counts. The chain links TRBV11-3 to TRBJ1-2; the D is unclear. Trimming stripped 2 bases from V and 9 bases from J, with 19 bases between. Germline V gives CDR1 SGHNT, CDR2 YENEEA. The CDR3 runs 15 residues. CDR3 sequence (DNA): TGTGCCAGCAGCTTATTAAGGATTATGAAGGCCAGCTACACCTTC. It encodes CASSLLRIMKASYTF.

This clonotype was observed at least ten times. Written as DNA, the CDR3 is TGTGCCAGCAGCCAGTCTAGCGGGACTAGCACAGATACGCAGTATTTT. Its protein is CASSQSSGTSTDTQYF. The chain links TRBV3-1 to TRBJ2-3, with 9 bases that match TRBD2. V gave up 3 bases and J gave up 0 bases; unmatched junction bases: 4. Germline loops: CDR1 LGHDT, CDR2 YNNKEL (reference sequence). The CDR3 consists of 16 residues.

DNA for the CDR3: TGTGCCAGCGGACCACCAGAGGGTTGGCAGTACTTC. Translation: CASGPPEGWQYF. The V call is TRBV7-9, the J call TRBJ2-7, with D possibly matching TRBD2 (5 bases). Germline V gene lookup returns CDR1 SEHNR and CDR2 FQNEAQ (reference sequence). The length of the CDR3 is 12 residues. The V gene lost 8 bases and the J gene lost 9 bases, with 17 bases spanning the gap.

This clonotype has only a few counts. J is TRBJ1-1 and V is TRBV18, with a tentative D call TRBD1 (6 bases). This CDR3 spans 16 amino acids. CDR1 and CDR2 (germline): KGHSH, LQKENI. Trimming removed 3 bases at V and 0 bases at J, with 14 bases between. Here the CDR3 reads CASSPRGGHMNTEAFF. The DNA for the CDR3 is TGTGCCAGCTCACCCCGCGGGGGCCACATGAACACTGAAGCTTTCTTT.

With respect to this clonotype: This may be a read error, as it is one base from a much larger clone. The rearrangement uses TRBV6-1 and TRBJ2-7; 9 bases are a match to TRBD1. CDR1 is MNHNS and CDR2 is SASEGT in the germline V gene. This CDR3 spans 14 amino acids. The trim removed 6 bases at V and 5 bases at J, leaving 8 bases unmatched. CDR3 loop: CASRTQGAFHEQYF. CDR3 nucleotides: TGTGCCAGCAGGACACAGGGGGCCTTCCACGAGCAGTACTTC.

This clonotype was seen repeatedly, ten times or more. The rearrangement uses TRBV2 and TRBJ2-7; D gene unclear. V lost 3 bases to trimming and J lost 5 bases, with 17 bases between them. The CDR3 is 15 amino acids. Germline lookup yields CDR1 SNHLY and CDR2 FYNNEI. DNA of the CDR3: TGTGCCAGCAGTGATTGGGAACGGCGCGCAAACGAGCAGTACTTC. As protein: CASSDWERRANEQYF.

This clonotype came up many times. CDR3 in DNA: TGTGCCAGCAGTTTATACGGTAGTCAAGGGGCTAACTATGGCTACACCTTC. Translation: CASSLYGSQGANYGYTF. The V call is TRBV28, the J call TRBJ1-2, with D perhaps TRBD1 (5 bases). Germline V CDR1 and CDR2: MDHEN, SYDVKM. The V and J ends lost 1 base and 0 bases respectively, with 15 bases between them. This CDR3 contains 17 residues.

This clonotype was seen repeatedly, ten times or more. The gene calls are TRBV28 and TRBJ1-1; D is perhaps TRBD1 (5 bases). CDR1 and CDR2 (germline): MDHEN, SYDVKM. Trimming stripped 3 bases from V and 4 bases from J, with 12 bases between. This CDR3 has 14 amino acids. CDR3 sequence reads: CASSFFQGPTEAFF. CDR3 DNA: TGTGCCAGCAGTTTCTTTCAGGGCCCCACTGAAGCTTTCTTT. Looking up the rest from reference TRBV28 and TRBJ1-1 gives the full variable domain: DVKVTQSSRYLVKRTGEKVFLECVQDMDHENMFWYRQDPGLGLRLIYFSYDVKMKEKGDIPEGYSVSREKKERFSLILESASTNQTSMYLCASSFFQGPTEAFFGQGTRLTVV.